Below, 26 T cell receptor beta chains from the same sample are listed, as sequenced in a study of blood T cell repertoires in COVID-19. The repertoire was sequenced with immunoSEQ multiplex PCR; TCRdb's copy has only in-frame clones and lacks some. The sample yields around 19,000 clones, roughly 84% seen once. Sequenced material: peripheral blood. The source is a human donor in a cohort sampled during active COVID-19. The donor label of this sample is uncertain.

This chain links TRBV29-1 with TRBJ2-5; 10 nucleotides line up with TRBD2. The length of the CDR3 is 13 residues. In germline, CDR1 is SQVTM, CDR2 ANQGSEA. The ends lost 5 bases at V and 4 bases at J; junction bases unmatched: 4. This CDR3 is CSVRSSGRETQYF. CDR3 sequence (DNA): TGCAGCGTTAGATCTAGCGGGAGAGAGACCCAGTACTTC.

J is TRBJ1-1 and V is TRBV2; D is possibly TRBD1 (6 bases). Looked up from germline, CDR1 is SNHLY and CDR2 is FYNNEI. V was clipped by 2 bases and J by 5 bases, with 9 bases between them. This CDR3 is 13 amino acids long. As DNA, the CDR3 is TGTGCCAGCAGTGAAATAAGGGGGACTGAAGCTTTCTTT. Residues: CASSEIRGTEAFF.

The chain carries TRBV11-2 and TRBJ2-7, with D possibly matching TRBD2 (6 bases). V gave up 5 bases and J gave up 2 bases, with 19 bases separating them. Germline values: CDR1 SGHAT, CDR2 FQNNGV. The CDR3 sequence is 16 residues long. The chain's CDR3 is CASSPGLSGATYEQYF. In DNA, the CDR3 is TGTGCCAGCAGCCCAGGACTGTCGGGAGCAACCTACGAGCAGTACTTC.

The CDR3 DNA is TGTGCCAGCGTGGGGCAGAACTATGGCTACACCTTC. It translates to CASVGQNYGYTF. V gene TRBV2 combines with J gene TRBJ1-2; D might be TRBD1 (5 bases). V was cut by 8 bases and J by 2 bases, with 9 bases left in between. The germline V gene encodes CDR1 SNHLY and CDR2 FYNNEI. The CDR3 covers 12 residues.

The rearrangement joins TRBV5-1 to TRBJ2-7, with 8 positions matching TRBD2. This CDR3 has 16 amino acids. Germline V gene sequence: CDR1 SGHRS, CDR2 YFSETQ. Trimming removed 0 bases from V and 0 bases from J; junction bases left unmatched: 5. CDR3: CASSLVRGTSSYEQYF. For the CDR3, the DNA is TGCGCCAGCAGCTTGGTGCGGGGGACTAGCTCCTACGAGCAGTACTTC.

V is TRBV5-1 and J is TRBJ2-5; D ambiguous. The V end lost 0 bases, the J end lost 5 bases, and 8 bases lay between the germline ends. The V gene's germline CDR1 is SGHRS and CDR2 YFSETQ. This CDR3 region has 13 residues. CDR3 DNA: TGCGCCAGCAGCTTGGCCGGGTTCGAGACCCAGTACTTC. Its translation: CASSLAGFETQYF.

Concerning this clone itself: At one boundary the junction diverges from the germline segment, which might be a read error. This chain links TRBV11-2 with TRBJ1-2; 8 bases match TRBD1. Germline CDR1 is SGHAT and CDR2 is FQNNGV. This CDR3 spans 14 amino acids. The DNA for the CDR3 is TGTGCCAGCAGCCCAGGGGGCTTTAACTATGGCCACACCTTC. Residues: CASSPGGFNYGHTF.

In its sample, this clone was seen once. The chain employs TRBV19 and TRBJ2-1; 12 bases agree with TRBD2. The length of the CDR3 is 13 residues. Looked up from germline, CDR1 is LNHDA and CDR2 is SQIVND (reference sequence). J lost 9 bases, V lost 8 bases, and 5 bases had no gene match. As DNA, the CDR3 is TGTGCCAGTCAGACTAGCGGGAGTACTGAGCAGTTCTTC. The encoded protein is CASQTSGSTEQFF.

This chain connects TRBV18 to TRBJ2-1, with 8 bases identical to TRBD1. The ends lost 4 bases at V and 6 bases at J; junction bases unmatched: 8. Germline CDR1 is KGHSH and CDR2 is LQKENI. There are 15 residues in the CDR3. The CDR3 is CASSLDRGEVNEQFF. CDR3 bases: TGTGCCAGCTCACTAGACAGGGGTGAGGTCAATGAGCAGTTCTTC.

The V call is TRBV7-9, the J call TRBJ2-5; D uncertain. The V gene's germline CDR1 is SEHNR and CDR2 FQNEAQ (reference sequence). V dropped 5 bases and J dropped 2 bases, with 15 bases sitting between them. The CDR3 length is 15 residues. This CDR3 is CASSLGNTAQETQYF. CDR3 sequence (DNA): TGTGCCAGCAGCCTAGGGAACACAGCTCAAGAGACCCAGTACTTC.

This clone was seen a single time. V usage is TRBV11-2 and J usage is TRBJ1-1, with 7 bases aligning to TRBD1. With V trimmed by 5 bases and J by 6 bases, 3 bases remained unmatched. Germline assignment: CDR1 SGHAT and CDR2 FQNNGV. The CDR3 covers 12 residues. The CDR3 is CASSRQGPEAFF. DNA for the CDR3: TGTGCCAGCAGCCGACAGGGCCCTGAAGCTTTCTTT.

The chain recombines TRBV5-4 with TRBJ2-2; 11 bases are shared with TRBD2. With 5 bases clipped from V and 0 bases from J, the junction kept 3 bases outside the gene matches. Germline V lookup: CDR1 SGHNT, CDR2 YYREEE (reference sequence). There are 16 residues in the CDR3. Here the CDR3 reads CASSSGLAANTGELFF. CDR3 DNA sequence: TGTGCCAGCAGTTCGGGACTAGCGGCGAACACCGGGGAGCTGTTTTTT.

This chain joins TRBV4-1 and TRBJ1-4; D may be TRBD1 (5 bases). The V end was cut by 3 bases, the J end by 4 bases, with 15 bases between. Germline CDR1 MGHRA, CDR2 YSYEKL. CDR3 length equals 16 residues. The CDR3 reads CASSQTSTEINEKLFF. The CDR3 nucleotides are TGCGCCAGCAGCCAGACCTCGACAGAAATTAATGAAAAACTGTTTTTT.

The V and J genes are TRBV2 and TRBJ2-1; 15 positions agree with TRBD2. Trimming at V came to 11 bases and at J to 3 bases, leaving 11 bases not matched to a gene. Per germline, CDR1 SNHLY and CDR2 FYNNEI. The CDR3 consists of 17 residues. CDR3 amino acids: CAARGLAGGRLYNEQFF. CDR3 coding DNA: TGTGCCGCAAGGGGACTAGCGGGAGGACGACTCTACAATGAGCAGTTCTTC.

The V gene is TRBV28, the J gene TRBJ2-2, with TRBD2 matching 9 bases. The V and J ends lost 6 bases and 0 bases, in that order; junction bases with no gene match: 2. The CDR3 length is 15 residues. Germline values: CDR1 MDHEN, CDR2 SYDVKM. The CDR3 here is CASRRLAANTGELFF. DNA of the CDR3: TGTGCCAGCAGGAGACTAGCGGCGAACACCGGGGAGCTGTTTTTT.

The rearrangement links TRBV20-1 to TRBJ2-1; possible D gene TRBD2, 5 bases. The CDR3 consists of 18 residues. Germline CDR1 and CDR2: DFQATT and SNEGSKA (reference sequence). The V end lost 3 bases, the J end lost 4 bases, and 25 bases lay between the germline ends. CDR3 protein: CSASSSWRTVVAYNEQFF. Here the CDR3 DNA reads TGCAGTGCTAGTAGCTCTTGGCGCACGGTGGTAGCGTACAATGAGCAGTTCTTC.

This clone was detected only once. The CDR3 loop is CASSQVQGVPYEQYF. The CDR3 DNA reads TGCGCCAGCAGCCAAGTACAAGGAGTCCCCTACGAGCAGTACTTC. This chain links TRBV4-1 with TRBJ2-7; unclear D gene. CDR1 and CDR2 from the germline V gene are MGHRA and YSYEKL. This CDR3 spans 15 amino acids. Trimming cost V 1 base and J 2 bases, with 12 bases left between them.

The chain combines TRBV5-6 with TRBJ1-6, with TRBD1 as a possible D gene (5 bases). The germline V and J ends were trimmed by 2 bases and 4 bases, with 10 bases remaining between them. Germline values: CDR1 SGHDT, CDR2 YYEEEE. The CDR3 has 15 amino acids. The CDR3 DNA reads as TGTGCCAGCAGCTTTAGGGGCGATTATAATTCACCCCTCCACTTT. It specifies CASSFRGDYNSPLHF.

This clone occurred once. The chain joins TRBV6-1 to TRBJ2-7, with D uncertain. The ends were cut back, 3 bases at V and 6 bases at J, with 6 bases in the middle. The CDR3 consists of 11 residues. In germline, CDR1 is MNHNS, CDR2 SASEGT. The CDR3 DNA follows: TGTGCCAGCAGTGATCTACTCGAGCAGTACTTC. It translates to CASSDLLEQYF.

This clone was seen only a few times. The chain combines TRBV30 with TRBJ2-7, with TRBD2 matching 13 bases. The germline gives CDR1 GTSNPN, CDR2 SVGIG (reference sequence). J lost 3 bases, V lost 2 bases, and 7 bases had no gene match. The CDR3 spans 16 residues. CDR3 sequence: CAWSPPTSGRFYEQYF. As DNA, the CDR3 is TGTGCCTGGAGTCCTCCGACTAGCGGGAGGTTCTACGAGCAGTACTTC.

The rearrangement joins TRBV28 to TRBJ2-5, with a tentative D call TRBD1 (6 bases). The V and J ends lost 6 bases and 5 bases respectively, with 13 bases between them. The CDR3 totals 13 residues. The germline CDR1 and CDR2 sequences are MDHEN and SYDVKM. CDR3 nucleotide sequence: TGTGCCAGCAGGCGGACAGTGGCGGAGACCCAGTACTTC. Protein product: CASRRTVAETQYF.

This clone is a singleton in its sample. The chain combines TRBV2 with TRBJ1-2, with TRBD1 matching 7 bases. The CDR3 sequence is 15 residues long. Per the germline V gene, CDR1 is SNHLY and CDR2 is FYNNEI. Trimming took 4 bases from V and 13 from J; bases not matched to a gene: 18. The DNA for the CDR3 is TGTGCCAGCAGTGGTTCACAGGGGCCGCGGTCCTCCGGCACCTTC. Translation gives CASSGSQGPRSSGTF.

This clone was counted a few times. V is TRBV6-5 and J is TRBJ1-1, with D perhaps TRBD1 (5 bases). Deletions cut 6 bases from V and 5 bases from J, with 16 bases between. Germline V gives CDR1 MNHEY, CDR2 SVGAGI. This CDR3 has 14 residues. For the CDR3, the DNA is TGTGCCAGCAGCCCCCAGTGGGGGGTGACTGAAGCTTTCTTT. Amino acids: CASSPQWGVTEAFF.

The gene calls are TRBV5-4 and TRBJ1-2; TRBD1 matches 10 bases. V gave up 4 bases and J gave up 0 bases; unmatched junction bases: 9. In germline, CDR1 is SGHNT, CDR2 YYREEE (reference sequence). This CDR3 contains 17 residues. The CDR3, as DNA: TGTGCCAGCAGCAAAGACAGGGGGCGTATAACTAACTATGGCTACACCTTC. It encodes CASSKDRGRITNYGYTF. The whole variable domain, filled in from reference TRBV5-4 and TRBJ1-2, reads ETGVTQSPTHLIKTRGQQVTLRCSSQSGHNTVSWYQQALGQGPQFIFQYYREEENGRGNFPPRFSGLQFPNYSSELNVNALELDDSALYLCASSKDRGRITNYGYTFGSGTRLTVV.

This chain connects TRBV3-1 (or the pseudogene TRBV3-2) to TRBJ1-2, with 12 bases that match TRBD1. This CDR3 comprises 17 residues. Germline CDR1 reads LGHDT; CDR2 reads YNNKEL (reference sequence). V dropped 1 base and J dropped 6; count of bases not matched to a gene: 9. The CDR3 region has the DNA TGTGCCAGCAGCCAAGCTAACCGGGACAGGGGGCACAATGGCTACACCTTC. Translating it yields CASSQANRDRGHNGYTF.

V and J are TRBV7-9 and TRBJ2-7; possibly TRBD2 for D (5 bases). Trimming took off 5 bases at V and 4 bases at J, with 15 bases between the two ends. The CDR3 totals 14 residues. CDR1 and CDR2 (germline): SEHNR, FQNEAQ (reference sequence). In nucleotides, the CDR3 is TGTGCCAGCAGCCCTGAAGTTAGGGAGTACGAGCAGTACTTC. As protein: CASSPEVREYEQYF.